The present T cell receptor beta chain was sequenced within a study of T-cell memory formation after mild COVID-19. Worth noting for this clonotype: Its cognate antigen is unknown.

One entry per CDR3 protein results from TCRdb running MiXCR on the 5' RACE reads. The repertoire holds about 320,000 distinct CDR3 sequences, with around 15% as singletons. General study points: Among contracting clones, CD4+ were mainly CM/EM and CD8+ enriched in EMRA. Memory from before infection featured some responding clones, which suggests cross-reactive memory joined.

What was sequenced was PBMCs or a T cell subset sorted from them (not recorded which). The receptor was isolated from a man in his late teens or twenties who had mild COVID-19 (a few samples of this study predate the infection). Cell type and time point are not known.

DNA of the CDR3: TGCGCCAGCAGCTATCCTGGTGATGACATTCAGTACTTC. Its protein product is CASSYPGDDIQYF. This chain joins TRBV5-1 and TRBJ2-4, with D hard to call. The CDR3 covers 13 residues. V lost 3 bases and J lost 8, with 12 bases in between. Germline-derived CDR1 and CDR2 are SGHRS and YFSETQ.